One and the same sample provided the 30 T cell receptor beta chains below, sequenced in a study of cytomegalovirus exposure and HLA in healthy donors. Libraries were prepared by immunoSEQ multiplex PCR; TCRdb keeps only in-frame clonotypes and omits some of them. Here the sample spans 90,000 or so clones, 75% to 90% being singletons. The sequenced sample was PBMCs. These receptors were collected from a man aged 18 to 35 in good health and CMV-seropositive.

V is TRBV5-1 and J is TRBJ2-2; perhaps TRBD1 as D (5 bases). There are 14 residues in the CDR3. The germline CDR1 and CDR2 sequences are SGHRS and YFSETQ. Trimming cost V 6 bases and J 0 bases, with 9 bases left between them. The CDR3, as DNA: TGCGCCAGCAATCAGGGCGCGAACACCGGGGAGCTGTTTTTT. It yields the protein CASNQGANTGELFF. Using reference TRBV5-1 and TRBJ2-2 for the parts outside the CDR3, the full variable domain is KAGVTQTPRYLIKTRGQQVTLSCSPISGHRSVSWYQQTPGQGLQFLFEYFSETQRNKGNFPGRFSGRQFSNSRSEMNVSTLELGDSALYLCASNQGANTGELFFGEGSRLTVL.

This clone was counted a single time. The chain combines TRBV28 with TRBJ2-2; maybe TRBD2 (5 bases). CDR3 size: 15 residues. Trimming stripped 2 bases from V and 0 bases from J, with 7 bases between. The germline V gene has CDR1 MDHEN and CDR2 SYDVKM. The CDR3 DNA sequence: TGTGCCAGCAGTTTAAGCGGCGCGAACACCGGGGAGCTGTTTTTT. Translating gives CASSLSGANTGELFF.

The chain recombines TRBV4-2 with TRBJ2-7, with 8 bases matching TRBD2. The CDR3 has 16 residues. V shed 4 bases, J shed 6 bases, and the junction held 14 bases outside the gene matches. Germline CDR1 and CDR2: LGHNA and YNFKEQ. DNA of the CDR3: TGTGCCAGCAGCCCCGGGAGCGGCGGGGGGTCTGGCGAGCAGTACTTC. This sequence encodes CASSPGSGGGSGEQYF.

This chain links TRBV9 with TRBJ2-5; 13 nucleotides match TRBD2. Looked up from germline, CDR1 is SGDLS and CDR2 is YYNGEE. CDR3 length: 15 amino acids. The junction had 3 bases not matched to a gene; V was cut back by 4 bases and J by 3 bases. CDR3 region: CASSKTSGREETQYF. The CDR3 DNA is TGTGCCAGCAGCAAAACTAGCGGGAGGGAAGAGACCCAGTACTTC.

The chain couples TRBV2 to TRBJ2-5, with 7 bases that match TRBD1. V was pared by 5 bases and J by 2 bases, with 11 bases of the junction left unmatched. The CDR3 is 16 residues long. Germline CDR1 SNHLY, CDR2 FYNNEI. For the CDR3, the DNA is TGTGCCAGCAGTCAACCTTCCGGGACAGCTCAAGAGACCCAGTACTTC. It is translated as CASSQPSGTAQETQYF. Full variable domain (remainder filled in from reference TRBV2 and TRBJ2-5): EPEVTQTPSHQVTQMGQEVILRCVPISNHLYFYWYRQILGQKVEFLVSFYNNEISEKSEIFDDQFSVERPDGSNFTLKIRSTKLEDSAMYFCASSQPSGTAQETQYFGPGTRLLVL.

The rearrangement joins TRBV5-6 to TRBJ2-7, with 8 bases lining up with TRBD2. Germline V CDR1 and CDR2: SGHDT, YYEEEE. V dropped 1 base and J dropped 6; count of bases not matched to a gene: 15. This CDR3 has 17 amino acids. CDR3 residues: CASSLTGGAGDLFEQYF. The CDR3, as DNA: TGTGCCAGCAGCTTGACGGGCGGAGCGGGAGACCTCTTCGAGCAGTACTTC.

The table lists this clone with a count of one. J is TRBJ1-1 and V is TRBV7-9; D not resolved. Trimming took off 0 bases at V and 2 bases at J, with 7 bases between the two ends. CDR1 is SEHNR, CDR2 FQNEAQ, per germline (reference sequence). The CDR3 runs to 14 residues. DNA of the CDR3: TGTGCCAGCAGCTTAGCCGAGACTAACACTGAAGCTTTCTTT. It yields the protein CASSLAETNTEAFF.

This clone is labeled as medium-sized. The V call is TRBV9, the J call TRBJ1-1; 10 bases align to TRBD1. The CDR3 runs to 15 residues. Germline assignment: CDR1 SGDLS and CDR2 YYNGEE. V lost 3 bases, J lost 4 bases, and 6 bases stayed unmatched. CDR3 coding DNA: TGTGCCAGCAGCGCGGGACAGGGGTTTCTCACTGAAGCTTTCTTT. Translated, it gives CASSAGQGFLTEAFF.

The rearrangement joins TRBV18 to TRBJ2-1; 9 positions agree with TRBD1. CDR1 and CDR2 (germline): KGHSH, LQKENI. Unmatched junction bases numbered 9, after V lost 6 bases and J lost 6 bases. This CDR3 region has 15 residues. The CDR3 coding sequence is TGTGCCAGCTCCAGCTGGACAGGGGACGCCAATGAGCAGTTCTTC. This codes for CASSSWTGDANEQFF.

The chain carries TRBV4-2 and TRBJ1-4; D is ambiguous. Between the trimmed V and J ends, which lost 1 base and 0 bases, there was a span of 9 bases. The germline V gene encodes CDR1 LGHNA and CDR2 YNFKEQ. The CDR3 is made up of 16 amino acids. Here the CDR3 reads CASSQAAGTTNEKLFF. The DNA of the CDR3 is TGTGCCAGCAGCCAAGCCGCCGGGACAACTAATGAAAAACTGTTTTTT.

This clone has more than one count but fewer than ten. V and J are TRBV28 and TRBJ1-2; TRBD1 aligns across 9 bases. Germline V gene data show CDR1 as MDHEN and CDR2 as SYDVKM. The CDR3 is 14 residues long. With V trimmed by 8 bases and J by 4 bases, 8 bases remained unmatched. In nucleotides, the CDR3 is TGTGCCAGCGGCACAGGGGGCTTGATCTATGGCTACACCTTC. Its protein product is CASGTGGLIYGYTF.

This chain links TRBV10-3 with TRBJ2-3; D unresolved. V lost 2 bases and J lost 1, with 4 bases in between. Germline lookup yields CDR1 ENHRY and CDR2 SYGVKD. The CDR3 totals 13 residues. The CDR3 DNA reads TGTGCCATCAGTGAGACTCGCACAGATACGCAGTATTTT. Its translation: CAISETRTDTQYF.

V usage is TRBV9 and J usage is TRBJ2-5; 7 bases map to TRBD1. V lost 3 bases to trimming and J lost 2 bases; unmatched junction nucleotides: 4. The CDR3 has 14 residues. Looked up from germline, CDR1 is SGDLS and CDR2 is YYNGEE. CDR3 bases: TGTGCCAGCAGCGCCGACAGGGTTCAAGAGACCCAGTACTTC. It specifies CASSADRVQETQYF.

This chain links TRBV6-1 with TRBJ1-1, with D perhaps TRBD1 (6 bases). Trimming removed 6 bases at V and 11 bases at J, with 13 bases between. CDR1 and CDR2 from the germline V gene are MNHNS and SASEGT. This CDR3 contains 11 residues. This chain's CDR3 is CASRIQGMAFF. CDR3 DNA sequence: TGTGCCAGCAGAATACAGGGAATGGCTTTCTTT.

The chain recombines TRBV30 with TRBJ1-1; possible D gene TRBD1, 6 bases. CDR3 length: 14 residues. Deletions cut 0 bases from V and 2 bases from J, with 10 bases between. The germline gives CDR1 GTSNPN, CDR2 SVGIG (reference sequence). The CDR3 DNA sequence: TGTGCCTGGAGTGTTGGCAGGGGCAACACTGAAGCTTTCTTT. Translating gives CAWSVGRGNTEAFF.

The chain uses TRBV2 and TRBJ2-7; D might be TRBD1 (6 bases). Germline lookup yields CDR1 SNHLY and CDR2 FYNNEI. The CDR3 is 15 residues long. The V gene lost 6 bases and the J gene lost 3 bases, with 18 bases spanning the gap. CDR3 protein: CASRPRGEGSYEQYF. CDR3 DNA: TGTGCCAGCAGACCCAGGGGAGAGGGGAGCTACGAGCAGTACTTC.

The gene calls are TRBV5-1 and TRBJ2-5, with 9 bases matching TRBD1. The CDR3 is 16 amino acids. V dropped 3 bases and J dropped 5; count of bases not matched to a gene: 11. Germline V gene lookup returns CDR1 SGHRS and CDR2 YFSETQ. Here the CDR3 reads CASSYETGTGRETQYF. The CDR3 bases are TGCGCCAGCAGCTATGAAACCGGGACAGGGCGGGAGACCCAGTACTTC.

The chain is built from TRBV5-1 and TRBJ2-5, with D tentatively TRBD2 (5 bases). V was cut by 1 base and J by 5 bases, with 6 bases left in between. Germline V gene data show CDR1 as SGHRS and CDR2 as YFSETQ. The CDR3 length is 12 residues. The CDR3 DNA follows: TGCGCCAGCAGCTTGCGGGGTGAGACCCAGTACTTC. Its translation: CASSLRGETQYF. Based on the CDR3 plus reference TRBV5-1 and TRBJ2-5, the full variable domain is KAGVTQTPRYLIKTRGQQVTLSCSPISGHRSVSWYQQTPGQGLQFLFEYFSETQRNKGNFPGRFSGRQFSNSRSEMNVSTLELGDSALYLCASSLRGETQYFGPGTRLLVL.

The CDR3, as DNA: TGTGCCAGCAGTTACGAATGGACTAGCGGACACAATGAGCAGTTCTTC. Its translation is CASSYEWTSGHNEQFF. The chain carries TRBV6-6 and TRBJ2-1; 10 bases are shared with TRBD2. Per germline, CDR1 MNHNY and CDR2 SVGAGI (reference sequence). Unmatched junction bases numbered 6, after V lost 2 bases and J lost 5 bases. The CDR3 runs to 16 residues.

This clone came up a few times. The V and J genes are TRBV7-9 and TRBJ1-1, with D perhaps TRBD1 (5 bases). The CDR3 covers 13 residues. The germline V gene encodes CDR1 SEHNR and CDR2 FQNEAQ (reference sequence). Trimming stripped 5 bases from V and 1 base from J, with 8 bases between. CDR3 nucleotides: TGTGCCAGCAGCCGCGGGACGAACACTGAAGCTTTCTTT. Translated, it gives CASSRGTNTEAFF.

The chain joins TRBV2 to TRBJ2-3, with a weak D call TRBD1 (6 bases). This CDR3 has 18 amino acids. Per the germline V gene, CDR1 is SNHLY and CDR2 is FYNNEI. The V gene lost 2 bases and the J gene lost 2 bases, with 20 bases spanning the gap. The DNA of the CDR3 is TGTGCCAGCAGTGAAAGGCCTCTGGCAGGGGACCCCACAGATACGCAGTATTTT. It yields the protein CASSERPLAGDPTDTQYF.

J is TRBJ2-1 and V is TRBV28; TRBD1 agrees at 10 bases. The CDR3 spans 13 residues. Germline V CDR1 and CDR2: MDHEN, SYDVKM. J lost 12 bases, V lost 6 bases, and 8 bases had no gene match. CDR3 in amino acids: CASSTTGGVRQFF. CDR3 DNA sequence: TGTGCCAGCAGCACGACAGGGGGCGTACGGCAGTTCTTC.

V gene TRBV6-6 combines with J gene TRBJ1-4, with TRBD1 identical over 8 bases. The trim removed 7 bases at V and 2 bases at J, leaving 9 bases unmatched. Germline V gene data show CDR1 as MNHNY and CDR2 as SVGAGI (reference sequence). CDR3 length: 16 amino acids. This CDR3 reads CASTTRQGRTNEKLFF. The CDR3 bases are TGTGCCAGCACCACCAGACAGGGGAGGACTAATGAAAAACTGTTTTTT.

The chain combines TRBV7-8 with TRBJ2-7; perhaps TRBD1 as D (6 bases). Germline V gene data show CDR1 as SGHVS and CDR2 as FQNEAQ. This CDR3 spans 15 amino acids. Trimming removed 1 base from V and 3 bases from J, with 13 bases in between. CDR3: CASSLGTANLYEQYF. The CDR3 DNA follows: TGTGCCAGCAGCTTAGGGACAGCGAACCTCTACGAGCAGTACTTC.

V gene TRBV27 combines with J gene TRBJ1-5, with D unresolved. The CDR3 totals 14 residues. Per germline, CDR1 MNHEY and CDR2 SMNVEV (reference sequence). The ends were cut back, 4 bases at V and 0 bases at J, with 7 bases in the middle. The CDR3 loop is CASSSGYSNQPQHF. In nucleotides, the CDR3 is TGTGCCAGCAGTTCAGGCTATAGCAATCAGCCCCAGCATTTT.

The chain joins TRBV18 to TRBJ1-3, with D uncertain. The CDR3 is 16 amino acids. Germline CDR1 reads KGHSH; CDR2 reads LQKENI. The V end lost 6 bases, the J end lost 0 bases, and 15 bases lay between the germline ends. The CDR3 coding sequence is TGTGCCAGCTCGCCCCCACATGGAGTCTCTGGAAACACCATATATTTT. As protein: CASSPPHGVSGNTIYF.

This clone has only one observation. V is TRBV5-1 and J is TRBJ1-1, with 7 bases that match TRBD1. The junction had 2 bases not matched to a gene; V was cut back by 5 bases and J by 1 base. The CDR3 is 13 amino acids. The V gene's germline CDR1 is SGHRS and CDR2 YFSETQ. As DNA, the CDR3 is TGCGCCAGCAGAGGACAGGAGAACACTGAAGCTTTCTTT. Its protein is CASRGQENTEAFF.

The chain couples TRBV9 to TRBJ2-7; 8 bases are a match to TRBD2. Trimming at V came to 0 bases and at J to 2 bases, leaving 4 bases not matched to a gene. Per the germline V gene, CDR1 is SGDLS and CDR2 is YYNGEE. The CDR3 loop spans 15 amino acids. The DNA of the CDR3 is TGTGCCAGCAGCGTAGTTGACGGGAGGGCCTACGAGCAGTACGTC. Protein sequence: CASSVVDGRAYEQYV.

The genes are TRBV5-1 and TRBJ2-1; 12 bases fit TRBD2. There are 16 residues in the CDR3. Looked up from germline, CDR1 is SGHRS and CDR2 is YFSETQ. With 2 bases clipped from V and 9 bases from J, the junction kept 9 bases outside the gene matches. CDR3 region: CASSFTSGRTATEQFF. The CDR3 DNA is TGCGCCAGCAGCTTTACTAGCGGGAGGACGGCAACTGAGCAGTTCTTC.

The chain employs TRBV19 and TRBJ1-3; D gene ambiguous. This CDR3 spans 13 amino acids. CDR1 is LNHDA and CDR2 is SQIVND in the germline V gene (reference sequence). V was shortened by 7 bases and J by 0 bases, with 7 bases between the two germline ends. The CDR3 DNA reads TGTGCCAGTATCGACTTCTCTGGAAACACCATATATTTT. Residues: CASIDFSGNTIYF.